The rows below give T cell receptor beta chains drawn from one sample of a study of cytomegalovirus exposure and HLA in healthy donors. Sequencing used immunoSEQ multiplex PCR; TCRdb keeps in-frame clones, though not all of them. This table holds approximately 100,000 clones, around three quarters found once. The specimen sequenced was PBMCs. The receptors stem from a woman under 30 in good health and CMV-seropositive. The CDR3 runs from the conserved cysteine through the conserved F or W. Each record gives: D gene, V gene, J gene, clone size, CDR3 DNA, CDR3 protein. The D gene is left open where the match is weak. The size field is filled for only some rows; it gives once, few, many or a size class.

TRBD2	TRBV5-5	TRBJ2-1	few	TGTGCCAGCACCGGGGGACTAGGGAACAATGAGCAGTTCTTC	CASTGGLGNNEQFF
NA	TRBV15	TRBJ2-1	NA	TGTGCCACCGCCCCGGGTGCTAGCTCCTACAATGAGCAGTTCTTC	CATAPGASSYNEQFF
NA	TRBV28	TRBJ1-1	NA	TGTGCCAGCAGCCGTCACAGGGAGAACACTGAAGCTTTCTTT	CASSRHRENTEAFF
NA	TRBV6-1	TRBJ2-7	NA	TGTGCCAGCAGTGAAGCGGCCTTCCTCTACGAGCAGTACTTC	CASSEAAFLYEQYF
TRBD1	TRBV13	TRBJ2-7	NA	TGTGCCAGCAGCTTAGGGACAGGGTTCAATTCCTACGAGCAGTACTTC	CASSLGTGFNSYEQYF
TRBD2	TRBV7-6	TRBJ2-3	NA	TGTGCCAGCAGCTCTCGACGGGTAGCGGGACCGTTTAAAGCAGATACGCAGTATTTT	CASSSRRVAGPFKADTQYF
NA	TRBV7-3	TRBJ2-7	few	TGTGCCAGCAGCTTAATCCCAGGGACCTACGAGCAGTACTTC	CASSLIPGTYEQYF
TRBD2	TRBV11-3	TRBJ2-1	NA	TGTGCCAGCAGCACCCCGACTAGCGGGATAGAGGAGCAGTTCTTC	CASSTPTSGIEEQFF
TRBD2	TRBV5-1	TRBJ2-2	NA	TGCGCCAGCAGCTTAGGCGGGAGTGTTCGCACCGGGGAGCTGTTTTTT	CASSLGGSVRTGELFF
TRBD1	TRBV10-1	TRBJ1-2	NA	TGCGCCAGCAGTGAGTCCGGGACAGGTGGCTACACCTTC	CASSESGTGGYTF
NA	TRBV4-1	TRBJ2-1	NA	TGCGCCAGCAGCCCCCCAGGGGGGGGCGGGAGGTTGCATGAGCAGTTCTTC	CASSPPGGGGRLHEQFF
TRBD2	TRBV19	TRBJ2-7	NA	TGTGCCAGTAGTACGGGTACTAGCGGTATTTACGAGCAGTACTTC	CASSTGTSGIYEQYF
TRBD1	TRBV28	TRBJ1-1	NA	TGTGCCAGCAGTCCCACAGGGGCCCAATCGAACACTGAAGCTTTCTTT	CASSPTGAQSNTEAFF
NA	TRBV30	TRBJ2-7	NA	TGTGCCTGGAGCGCGTCTAGCTACGAGCAGTACTTC	CAWSASSYEQYF
NA	TRBV13	TRBJ2-2	once	TGTGCCAGCAGCTTTTCTAGGGAGCTGTTTTTT	CASSFSRELFF
TRBD1	TRBV10-2	TRBJ1-5	once	TGCGCCAGCAGAGATAAACAGGGGAGCAATCAGCCCCAGCATTTT	CASRDKQGSNQPQHF
TRBD1	TRBV9	TRBJ1-2	few	TGTGCCAGCAGAGACAGGGGTGGCTACACCTTC	CASRDRGGYTF
NA	TRBV6-6	TRBJ2-3	NA	TGTGCCAGCACCCCCGGCGGGGATACGCAGTATTTT	CASTPGGDTQYF
TRBD2	TRBV7-9	TRBJ2-7	NA	TGTGCCAGCAGCTTAGCGTTGGGTTCCAGCGGGGGCGTGTACGAGCAGTACTTC	CASSLALGSSGGVYEQYF
NA	TRBV10-2	TRBJ1-2	few	TGCGCCAGCAGTGAGTTAAGGAGGTCTCACTATGGCTACACCTTC	CASSELRRSHYGYTF
NA	TRBV5-4	TRBJ2-1	NA	TGTGCCAGCAGCTTCCTAGACGGTGAGCAGTTCTTC	CASSFLDGEQFF
TRBD1	TRBV10-1	TRBJ2-7	NA	TGCGCCAGCAGTGAGGGAGCAGGGGGCCACGAGCAGTACTTC	CASSEGAGGHEQYF
NA	TRBV2	TRBJ2-7	NA	TGTGCCAGCAGAACGATAGACATCCCCTCCTACGAGCAGTACTTC	CASRTIDIPSYEQYF
TRBD1	TRBV25-1	TRBJ1-5	NA	TGTGCCAGCGCAAGGACAGGGGAGCCCCAGCATTTT	CASARTGEPQHF
TRBD1	TRBV5-6	TRBJ2-2	NA	TGTGCCAGCAGCGCTCGGACAGGGATTACCGGGGAGCTGTTTTTT	CASSARTGITGELFF
NA	TRBV4-2	TRBJ2-4	NA	TGTGCCAGCAGCCAAGGACCCTTAGGGGAGGAAAAAGGCATTCAGTACTTC	CASSQGPLGEEKGIQYF
NA	TRBV27	TRBJ2-5	once	TGTGCCAGCAGTTTAGGCCTCGGGGAGACCCAGTACTTC	CASSLGLGETQYF
NA	TRBV7-2	TRBJ2-7	few	TGTGCCAGCAGCTTACTTGCGGGGCTCTCCTACGAGCAGTACTTC	CASSLLAGLSYEQYF
TRBD1	TRBV7-4	TRBJ1-5	once	TGTGCCAGCAGCAACCGGGACAGGGGATCCAATCAGCCCCAGCATTTT	CASSNRDRGSNQPQHF
TRBD1	TRBV4-1	TRBJ1-1	NA	TGCGCCAGCAGCCATGCTACAGACAGGGGGGGCACTGAAGCTTTCTTT	CASSHATDRGGTEAFF
TRBD1	TRBV7-9	TRBJ1-1	few	TGTGCCAGCAGCTTAGTGGTCCTCCGGGACAGACCGAACACTGAAGCTTTCTTT	CASSLVVLRDRPNTEAFF
NA	TRBV30	TRBJ2-1	NA	TGTGCCTGGACTAGTAGCGGTGAGCAGTTCTTC	CAWTSSGEQFF
NA	TRBV6-1	TRBJ1-3	NA	TGTGCCAGCAAAAAGGTGGCCGGGGGAAACACCATATATTTT	CASKKVAGGNTIYF
TRBD1	TRBV30	TRBJ1-3	few	TGTGCCTGGACAGGGGGGACCTCCAACTCTGGAAACACCATATATTTT	CAWTGGTSNSGNTIYF
NA	TRBV6-5	TRBJ2-2	NA	TGTGCCAGCAGTTACCTAGCCGGGGAGCTGTTTTTT	CASSYLAGELFF
NA	TRBV30	TRBJ2-6	NA	TGTGCCTGGAGTGCCCTCCGCTCCTACCCTCGGGGTGGGGCCAACGTCCTGACTTTC	CAWSALRSYPRGGANVLTF
NA	TRBV30	TRBJ1-4	NA	TGTGCCTGGAGTATAGCCCCAGGGGCCGAAAAACTGTTTTTT	CAWSIAPGAEKLFF
NA	TRBV5-6	TRBJ2-3	NA	TGTGCCAGCAGCTTGGACGACAGCGGCACAGATACGCAGTATTTT	CASSLDDSGTDTQYF
TRBD2	TRBV11-2	TRBJ2-2	NA	TGTGCCAGTCCTAGCGGGAGTTCTTTCACCGGGGAGCTGTTTTTT	CASPSGSSFTGELFF
NA	TRBV29-1	TRBJ1-1	NA	TGCAGCGTTGAAGGGACACTGAACACTGAAGCTTTCTTT	CSVEGTLNTEAFF
NA	TRBV27	TRBJ1-2	NA	TGTGCCAGCAGTTTCTCCGGGGGTGGCCTCCACTACACCTTC	CASSFSGGGLHYTF
NA	TRBV19	TRBJ1-3	few	TGTGCCAGTAGTCCGGCAGTCAGGGGCAGAGGAAACACCATATATTTT	CASSPAVRGRGNTIYF
TRBD2	TRBV7-8	TRBJ2-7	NA	TGTGCCAGCAGCGCGGGACTAGCGGGAGAAGTCTACGAGCAGTACTTC	CASSAGLAGEVYEQYF
NA	TRBV7-3	TRBJ2-5	NA	TGTGCCAGCAGCTCCCAGCGTGGGGAGACCCAGTACTTC	CASSSQRGETQYF
TRBD2	TRBV13	TRBJ2-7	NA	TGTGCCAGCAGCGTCAGGACTAGCGGGGACTACGAGCAGTACTTC	CASSVRTSGDYEQYF
NA	TRBV9	TRBJ1-1	NA	TGTGCCAGCAGCGTAGCCCAGTCTCCTGAAGCTTTCTTT	CASSVAQSPEAFF
NA	TRBV29-1	TRBJ1-1	NA	TGCAGCGTTGAAGAAGGGGCTGATGCTTTCTTT	CSVEEGADAFF